This T cell receptor (beta chain) was found in a study of technical replicates of blood from several donors. This CDR3 comprises 15 residues. The trim removed 2 bases at V and 4 bases at J, leaving 8 bases unmatched. The V gene's germline CDR1 is MNHEY and CDR2 SVGAGI. TCRdb's copy holds only in-frame clones and misses some; the assay was immunoSEQ multiplex PCR. The repertoire includes roughly 83,000 clones, over 85% of them detected once, and about 0.26% sits in the top ten. This sequence was found in a human donor in good health. Sequencing was carried out using T cells isolated from PBMCs. V is TRBV6-5 and J is TRBJ2-7; 7 nucleotides align to TRBD1. CDR3 in amino acids: CASSYGGTEGYEQYF. The CDR3 DNA follows: TGTGCCAGCAGTTACGGTGGGACAGAGGGGTACGAGCAGTACTTC.